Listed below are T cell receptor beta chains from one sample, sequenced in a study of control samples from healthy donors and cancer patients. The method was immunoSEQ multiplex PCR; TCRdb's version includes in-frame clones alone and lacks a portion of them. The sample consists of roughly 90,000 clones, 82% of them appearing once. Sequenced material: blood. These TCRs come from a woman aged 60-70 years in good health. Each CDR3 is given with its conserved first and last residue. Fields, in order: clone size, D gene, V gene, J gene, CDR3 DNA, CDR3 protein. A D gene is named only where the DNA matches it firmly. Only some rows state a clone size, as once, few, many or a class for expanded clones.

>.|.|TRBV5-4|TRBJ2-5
TGTGCCAGCAGCTTGGTGTCACGGCAAGAGACCCAGTACTTC
CASSLVSRQETQYF
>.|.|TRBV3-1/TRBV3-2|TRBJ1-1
TGTGCCAGCAGCAAGGGGTCGACTTCGACTGAAGCTTTCTTT
CASSKGSTSTEAFF
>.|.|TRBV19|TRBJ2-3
TGTGCCAGTAGTATGGTCTCGGGCAGGTTAGGAACAGATACGCAGTATTTT
CASSMVSGRLGTDTQYF
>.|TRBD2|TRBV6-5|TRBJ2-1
TGTGCCAGCAGTTACCGACTAGCGGTTAACAATGAGCAGTTCTTC
CASSYRLAVNNEQFF
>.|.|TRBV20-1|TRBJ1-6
TGCAGTGCCGGACCAAATTCACCCCTCCACTTT
CSAGPNSPLHF
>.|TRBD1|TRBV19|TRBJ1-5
TGTGCCAGTAGAATGACAGGGTTCAATCAGCCCCAGCATTTT
CASRMTGFNQPQHF
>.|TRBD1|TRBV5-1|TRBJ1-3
TGCGCCAGCAGTCCCGGGACAGGGTATGGAAACACCATATATTTT
CASSPGTGYGNTIYF
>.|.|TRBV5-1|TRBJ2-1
TGCGCCAGCAGCAGGGACTTTAGCTCCTACAATGAGCAGTTCTTC
CASSRDFSSYNEQFF
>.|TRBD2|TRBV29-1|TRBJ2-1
TGCAGCGTTGGGACTAGTTACAATGAGCAGTTCTTC
CSVGTSYNEQFF
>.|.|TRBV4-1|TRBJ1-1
TGCGCCAGCAGCCCAAGCCGAGTCAACACTGAAGCTTTCTTT
CASSPSRVNTEAFF
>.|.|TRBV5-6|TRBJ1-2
TGTGCCAGCAGCTTGGCCGGCTATGGCTACACCTTC
CASSLAGYGYTF
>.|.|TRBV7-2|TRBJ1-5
TGTGCCAGCAGCTTAGTGAGGGGGGGCCAGCCCCAGCATTTT
CASSLVRGGQPQHF
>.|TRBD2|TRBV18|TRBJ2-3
TGTGCCAGCTCACCAAAGGCGGGAGCCTTAGATACGCAGTATTTT
CASSPKAGALDTQYF
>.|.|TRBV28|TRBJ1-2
TGTGCCAGCAGTTTGCAGCAAGCTAACTATGGCTACACCTTC
CASSLQQANYGYTF
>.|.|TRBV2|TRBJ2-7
TGTGCCAGCAGGGACAACTCCTACGAGCAGTACTTC
CASRDNSYEQYF
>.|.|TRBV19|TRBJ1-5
TGTGCCAGTAGTTTGACCTATCAGCCCCAGCATTTT
CASSLTYQPQHF
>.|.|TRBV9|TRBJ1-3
TGTGCCAGCAGCAAAGAACCGGGAAACACCATATATTTT
CASSKEPGNTIYF
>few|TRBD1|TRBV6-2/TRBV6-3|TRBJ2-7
TGTGCCAGCAGTTACGGACAGGCGAAGAACGAGCAGTACTTC
CASSYGQAKNEQYF
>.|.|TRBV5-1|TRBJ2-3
TGCGCCAGCAGCTTGGGGGGGACGGATACGCAGTATTTT
CASSLGGTDTQYF
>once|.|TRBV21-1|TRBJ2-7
TGTGCCAGCAGCAAAGGGCGGGAGGGGACCTACTCCTACGAGCAGTACTTC
CASSKGREGTYSYEQYF
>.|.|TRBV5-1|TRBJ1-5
TGCGCCAGCAGCTTGACAGTCAATCAGCCCCAGCATTTT
CASSLTVNQPQHF
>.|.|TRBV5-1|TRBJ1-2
TGCGCCAGCAGCTGGGGGAGTGGCTACACCTTC
CASSWGSGYTF
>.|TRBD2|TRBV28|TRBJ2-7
TGTGCCAGCAGTTCCCCAGGAGCGGGGGGCTCCTACGAGCAGTACTTC
CASSSPGAGGSYEQYF
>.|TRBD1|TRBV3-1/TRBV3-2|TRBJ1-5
TGTGCCAGCAGCCCTACTAGTTCCGGGACAGGGGAGGGGAGGCAAATCAATCAGCCCCAGCATTTT
CASSPTSSGTGEGRQINQPQHF
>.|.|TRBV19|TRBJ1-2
TGTGCCAGTAGACGAGGGGACGCCTCCTATGGCTACACCTTC
CASRRGDASYGYTF
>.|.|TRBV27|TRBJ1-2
TGTGCCAGCAGTTTATCGGCAGGGGTCTATGGCTACACCTTC
CASSLSAGVYGYTF
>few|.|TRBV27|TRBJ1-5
TGTGCCAGCAGTTTACAGTGGGGTCAGCCCCAGCATTTT
CASSLQWGQPQHF
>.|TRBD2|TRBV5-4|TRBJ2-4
TGTGCCAGCAGCTTGGAGCGGGAAGCCAAAAACATTCAGTACTTC
CASSLEREAKNIQYF
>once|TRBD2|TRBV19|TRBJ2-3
TGTGCCAGCTGGGAGGGAGCGGGGAGCACAGATACGCAGTATTTT
CASWEGAGSTDTQYF
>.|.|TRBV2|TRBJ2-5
TGTGCCAGCAGTGAATTAGTAGGGCTCGGGGGTCAAGAGACCCAGTACTTC
CASSELVGLGGQETQYF
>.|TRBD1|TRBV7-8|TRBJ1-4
TGTGCCAGCAGCCACGGACAGGGCAAACTGTTTTTT
CASSHGQGKLFF
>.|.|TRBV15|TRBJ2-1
TGTGCCACCAGCAGAGATGGGTCCGGGTTCAAGCAGTTCTTC
CATSRDGSGFKQFF
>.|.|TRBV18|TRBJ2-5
TGTGCCAGCTCACCACCGTATCCGAGGGCCCAAGAGACCCAGTACTTC
CASSPPYPRAQETQYF
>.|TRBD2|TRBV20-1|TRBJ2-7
TGCAGTGCCTCGGGGGGAACCGAGCAGTACTTC
CSASGGTEQYF
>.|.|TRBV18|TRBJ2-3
TGTGCCAGCCGGGGGACAGAGAACACAGATACGCAGTATTTT
CASRGTENTDTQYF
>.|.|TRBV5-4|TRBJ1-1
TGTGCCAGCAGCCGTTGGGGGTCGAGGGAAGCTTTCTTT
CASSRWGSREAFF
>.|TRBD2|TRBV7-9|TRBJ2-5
TGTGCCAGCAGCTTAAGGGGGGCTAGCGGGAGCCTGGGAGAGACCCAGTACTTC
CASSLRGASGSLGETQYF
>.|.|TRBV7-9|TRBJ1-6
TGTGCCAGCAGCTTCAACCCCGATTCTTCACCCCTCCACTTT
CASSFNPDSSPLHF
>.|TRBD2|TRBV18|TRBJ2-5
TGTGCCAGCTCACTAACTAGCGGGAGTATGGAGGAGACCCAGTACTTC
CASSLTSGSMEETQYF
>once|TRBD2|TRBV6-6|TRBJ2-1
TGTGCCAGCAGTCCGGCGGAGCGGGGTTTAAATGAGCAGTTCTTC
CASSPAERGLNEQFF
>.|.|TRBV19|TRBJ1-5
TGTGCCAGTAGTATAGGCCAGAATTATCAGCCCCAGCATTTT
CASSIGQNYQPQHF
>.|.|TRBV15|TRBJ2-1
TGTGCCACCGGACGTTGGAGCTCCTACAATGAGCAGTTCTTC
CATGRWSSYNEQFF
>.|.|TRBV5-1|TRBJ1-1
TGCGCCAGCAGCCCTAGTAAGGGCTCGACTGAAGCTTTCTTT
CASSPSKGSTEAFF
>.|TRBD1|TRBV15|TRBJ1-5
TGTGCCACCAGCAGGGGACAGGGCCAGCCCCAGCATTTT
CATSRGQGQPQHF
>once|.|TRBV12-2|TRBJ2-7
TGTGCAAGTCGCTTTTTCAGAAGACAGTACTTC
CASRFFRRQYF
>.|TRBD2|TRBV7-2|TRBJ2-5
TGTGCCAGCAGCTTCTCTAGCGGGGGGGAGACCCAGTACTTC
CASSFSSGGETQYF
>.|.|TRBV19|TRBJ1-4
TGTGCCAGTAGTGAGGTGGGAGGCCAGAATGAAAAACTGTTTTTT
CASSEVGGQNEKLFF
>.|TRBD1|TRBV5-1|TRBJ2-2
TGCGCCACGACAAAGGACAGGGGGCGCGCCGGGGAGCTGTTTTTT
CATTKDRGRAGELFF
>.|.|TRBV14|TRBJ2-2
TGTGCCAGCAGCCAGAGGATGACCCCAGCTACTACGAACACCGGGGAGCTGTTTTTT
CASSQRMTPATTNTGELFF
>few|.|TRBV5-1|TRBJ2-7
TGCGCCAGCAGCTTGGTCCAGGGGGAGGAGTACTTC
CASSLVQGEEYF
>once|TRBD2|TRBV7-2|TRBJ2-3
TGTGCCAGCAGACAGCGGCGGGAGGGTACAGATACGCAGTATTTT
CASRQRREGTDTQYF
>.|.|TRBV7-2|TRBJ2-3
TGTGCCAGCAGCTTTGTAGATACGCAGTATTTT
CASSFVDTQYF
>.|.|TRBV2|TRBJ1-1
TGTGCCAGCAGTGATGAGACGCTACTGAACACTGAAGCTTTCTTT
CASSDETLLNTEAFF
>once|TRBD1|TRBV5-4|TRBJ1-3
TGTGCCAGCAGCGGTCCCGGACAGGAGTCTGGAAACACCATATATTTT
CASSGPGQESGNTIYF
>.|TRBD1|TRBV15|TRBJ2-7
TGTGCCACCAGCAGCCCCCCGACAGGGGTTTCCGAGCAGTACTTC
CATSSPPTGVSEQYF
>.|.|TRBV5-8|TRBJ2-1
TGTGCCAGCAGCTTGGCATTGGCTTGGAATGAGCAGTTCTTC
CASSLALAWNEQFF